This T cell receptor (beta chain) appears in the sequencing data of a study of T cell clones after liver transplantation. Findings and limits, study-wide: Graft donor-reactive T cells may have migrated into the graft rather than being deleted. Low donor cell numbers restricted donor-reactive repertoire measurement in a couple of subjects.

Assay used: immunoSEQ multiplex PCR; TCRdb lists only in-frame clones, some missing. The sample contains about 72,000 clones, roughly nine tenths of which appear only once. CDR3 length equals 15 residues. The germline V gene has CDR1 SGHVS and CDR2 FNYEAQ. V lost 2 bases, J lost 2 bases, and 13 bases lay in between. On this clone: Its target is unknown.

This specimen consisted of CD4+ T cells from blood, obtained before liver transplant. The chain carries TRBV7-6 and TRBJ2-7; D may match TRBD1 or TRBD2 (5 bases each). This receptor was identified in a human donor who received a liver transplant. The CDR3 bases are TGTGCCAGCAGCTTAACCACCGGGACGGCCTACGAGCAGTACTTC. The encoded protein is CASSLTTGTAYEQYF.